One sample yielded the 29 T cell receptor beta chains listed below, sequenced in a study of cytomegalovirus exposure and HLA in healthy donors. Primers for the PCR totalled 60 Vbeta and 13 Jbeta. The assay was immunoSEQ multiplex PCR, and TCRdb's table has in-frame clones only and misses some. The repertoire holds roughly 100,000 clones, with 65% to 80% as singletons. Sequencing was carried out using PBMCs. The receptors originated from a male donor in good health and CMV-seropositive.

Details on this clone: In the same sample, other DNA sequences code for this CDR3. This chain connects TRBV29-1 to TRBJ2-7, with D possibly matching TRBD1 (6 bases). Trimming pared 6 bases from V and 2 bases from J, leaving 11 bases between. This CDR3 is built from 12 residues. Germline CDR1 is SQVTM and CDR2 is ANQGSEA. The CDR3 protein is CSVRDTTYEQYF. The CDR3 coding sequence is TGCAGCGTGAGGGACACTACCTACGAGCAGTACTTC.

This chain uses TRBV15 with TRBJ2-3; D possibly corresponds to TRBD1 (6 bases). V dropped 0 bases and J dropped 8 bases, with 21 bases sitting between them. This CDR3 is built from 17 residues. Germline loops: CDR1 LNHNV, CDR2 YYDKDF (reference sequence). CDR3 region: CATSRDWDIKIVGTQYF. CDR3 sequence (DNA): TGTGCCACCAGCAGAGATTGGGACATAAAGATTGTAGGTACGCAGTATTTT.

The chain employs TRBV19 and TRBJ1-1; D gene ambiguous. V lost 0 bases and J 0 bases, leaving 8 bases between the germline ends. Per the germline V gene, CDR1 is LNHDA and CDR2 is SQIVND (reference sequence). The CDR3 is 15 residues long. The CDR3 loop is CASSIDRTMNTEAFF. CDR3 in DNA: TGTGCCAGTAGTATAGATCGAACAATGAACACTGAAGCTTTCTTT. Using reference TRBV19 and TRBJ1-1 for the parts outside the CDR3, the full variable domain is DGGITQSPKYLFRKEGQNVTLSCEQNLNHDAMYWYRQDPGQGLRLIYYSQIVNDFQKGDIAEGYSVSREKKESFPLTVTSAQKNPTAFYLCASSIDRTMNTEAFFGQGTRLTVV.

Concerning this clone: Because the CDR3's place on the DNA is in doubt, the DNA is left out and the CDR3 is given as listed by TCRdb. The chain joins TRBV29-1 to TRBJ1-2; whether TRBD1, the table's D call, matches the DNA was not checked. The germline CDR1 and CDR2 sequences are SQVTM and ANQGSEA. The CDR3 is 12 amino acids long, termini counted. CDR3 region: CSVGQGAVGYPF.

This sequence joins TRBV28 and TRBJ1-4; 7 nucleotides agree with TRBD1. J gave up 0 bases and V 5 bases, and 6 bases lay outside the gene matches. The V gene's germline CDR1 is MDHEN and CDR2 SYDVKM. CDR3 length: 16 amino acids. The CDR3: CASSLQTGPTNEKLFF. CDR3 DNA: TGTGCCAGCAGTCTCCAGACAGGGCCAACTAATGAAAAACTGTTTTTT.

The gene calls are TRBV30 and TRBJ2-3; TRBD2 agrees at 11 bases. Germline V gene sequence: CDR1 GTSNPN, CDR2 SVGIG (reference sequence). CDR3 length equals 15 residues. Losses at the gene ends were 4 bases for V and 5 bases for J; bases not matched to a gene: 8. The CDR3 here is CAWKGGTSGRDTQYF. As DNA, the CDR3 is TGTGCCTGGAAGGGCGGGACTAGCGGACGAGATACGCAGTATTTT.

The chain combines TRBV21-1 with TRBJ2-7; TRBD2 is the table's D call, not checked against the DNA. TRBV21-1 is an annotated pseudogene. This CDR3 is built from 15 residues. The CDR3 protein is CASNPLGGIGYEQYF. In DNA, the CDR3 is TGTGCCAGCAACCCCCTCGGGGGAATAGGATACGAGCAGTACTTC.

The J gene is TRBJ2-7, the V gene TRBV7-9; possibly TRBD1 for D (6 bases). V dropped 1 base and J dropped 4 bases, with 14 bases sitting between them. This CDR3 is built from 15 residues. Germline lookup yields CDR1 SEHNR and CDR2 FQNEAQ (reference sequence). CDR3 amino acids: CASSLERGRGYEQYF. The CDR3 bases are TGTGCCAGCAGCTTAGAGCGTGGCAGGGGATACGAGCAGTACTTC.

This chain connects TRBV11-1 to TRBJ1-1; D is perhaps TRBD1 (6 bases). CDR1 SGHAT and CDR2 FQDESV come from the germline V gene (reference sequence). The CDR3 runs to 13 residues. Trimming cost V 4 bases and J 2 bases, with 8 bases left between them. In DNA form, the CDR3 reads TGTGCCAGCAGCTGGGGACAAAACACTGAAGCTTTCTTT. Amino acid sequence: CASSWGQNTEAFF.

J is TRBJ2-2 and V is TRBV5-1; D is unclear. Germline CDR1 SGHRS, CDR2 YFSETQ. V was clipped by 6 bases and J by 0 bases, with 12 bases between them. This CDR3 spans 15 amino acids. CDR3 protein: CASTLRHSNTGELFF. The DNA for the CDR3 is TGCGCCAGCACCCTTCGACATTCGAACACCGGGGAGCTGTTTTTT.

The V call is TRBV14, the J call TRBJ2-5, with 11 bases that match TRBD2. V was clipped by 0 bases and J by 0 bases; unmatched bases: 6. Germline CDR1 reads SGHDN; CDR2 reads FVKESK. The CDR3 runs 18 residues. Here the CDR3 reads CASSQELAGAMYQETQYF. Here the CDR3 DNA reads TGTGCCAGCAGCCAAGAACTAGCGGGGGCCATGTACCAAGAGACCCAGTACTTC.

The J gene is TRBJ2-3, the V gene TRBV28; 8 bases agree with TRBD1. J gave up 3 bases and V 3 bases, and 8 bases lay outside the gene matches. CDR1 and CDR2 from the germline V gene are MDHEN and SYDVKM. The length of the CDR3 is 16 residues. The CDR3 bases are TGTGCCAGCAGTTTGGTTGACAGGGGTCCGACAGATACGCAGTATTTT. This sequence encodes CASSLVDRGPTDTQYF. The variable domain in full, with the rest retrieved from reference TRBV28 and TRBJ2-3, is DVKVTQSSRYLVKRTGEKVFLECVQDMDHENMFWYRQDPGLGLRLIYFSYDVKMKEKGDIPEGYSVSREKKERFSLILESASTNQTSMYLCASSLVDRGPTDTQYFGPGTRLTVL.

V gene TRBV6-5 combines with J gene TRBJ1-1; D may be TRBD1 (5 bases). Trimming left V 5 bases short and J 1 base short, with 11 bases between. The germline CDR1 and CDR2 sequences are MNHEY and SVGAGI. CDR3 length equals 14 residues. The CDR3 reads CASSLQGANTEAFF. Written as DNA, the CDR3 is TGTGCCAGCAGTCTTCAGGGCGCGAACACTGAAGCTTTCTTT.

The V and J genes are TRBV7-8 and TRBJ1-5, with D possibly being TRBD1 (6 bases). Germline V gene lookup returns CDR1 SGHVS and CDR2 FQNEAQ. Trimming cost V 5 bases and J 7 bases, with 15 bases left between them. The CDR3 consists of 14 residues. The CDR3 loop reads CASSRNREGQPQHF. The CDR3, as DNA: TGTGCCAGCAGCCGTAACAGGGAGGGCCAGCCCCAGCATTTT.

This chain uses TRBV21-1 with TRBJ2-1; the table's D gene call, TRBD2, was not cross checked with the DNA. TRBV21-1 is assigned pseudogene status. The CDR3 loop spans 15 amino acids. This CDR3 reads CASSPRGTSHNEQFF. CDR3 DNA: TGTGCCAGCAGCCCCCGGGGAACTAGCCACAATGAGCAGTTCTTC.

The CDR3 DNA is TGTGCCAGCAGCTCCCTTGGACAGGCCTACAATGAGCAGTTCTTC. Residues: CASSSLGQAYNEQFF. The chain carries TRBV7-2 and TRBJ2-1; 7 bases align to TRBD1. V gave up 4 bases and J gave up 2 bases; unmatched junction bases: 5. The germline V gene encodes CDR1 SGHTA and CDR2 FQGNSA. The CDR3 covers 15 residues.

V gene TRBV5-4 combines with J gene TRBJ1-2; the match to TRBD1 covers 10 bases. Trimming took 4 bases from V and 4 from J; bases not matched to a gene: 13. Germline CDR1 reads SGHNT; CDR2 reads YYREEE (reference sequence). The CDR3 spans 17 residues. The CDR3 bases are TGTGCCAGCAGCCCACCGGGACAGGGGAGCGTCTCCTATGGCTACACCTTC. This codes for CASSPPGQGSVSYGYTF. Looking up the rest from reference TRBV5-4 and TRBJ1-2 gives the full variable domain: ETGVTQSPTHLIKTRGQQVTLRCSSQSGHNTVSWYQQALGQGPQFIFQYYREEENGRGNFPPRFSGLQFPNYSSELNVNALELDDSALYLCASSPPGQGSVSYGYTFGSGTRLTVV.

Notes on this clone: Relative to the germline gene, one junction end is altered; a read error may explain this. The V call is TRBV6-1, the J call TRBJ2-5; perhaps TRBD2 as D (6 bases). CDR3 length: 13 amino acids. Per the germline V gene, CDR1 is MNHNS and CDR2 is SASEGT. The DNA for the CDR3 is TGTGCCAGCCTTCTCCGGGGCGGGGAGATCCAGTACTTC. As protein: CASLLRGGEIQYF.

This chain connects TRBV18 to TRBJ2-5; TRBD1 is a possible D gene (5 bases). The CDR3 sequence is 14 residues long. The V end was cut by 0 bases, the J end by 3 bases, with 8 bases between. Germline values: CDR1 KGHSH, CDR2 LQKENI. The CDR3 here is CASSPPPREETQYF. The CDR3 bases are TGTGCCAGCTCACCACCCCCCAGGGAAGAGACCCAGTACTTC.

The chain uses TRBV5-1 and TRBJ1-5, with D maybe TRBD1 (5 bases). V lost 4 bases, J lost 4 bases, and 12 bases lay in between. The CDR3 totals 14 residues. The germline CDR1 and CDR2 sequences are SGHRS and YFSETQ. The CDR3 here is CASSRGGVNQPQHF. In nucleotides, the CDR3 is TGCGCCAGCAGCCGGGGAGGGGTGAATCAGCCCCAGCATTTT. Full variable domain (remainder filled in from reference TRBV5-1 and TRBJ1-5): KAGVTQTPRYLIKTRGQQVTLSCSPISGHRSVSWYQQTPGQGLQFLFEYFSETQRNKGNFPGRFSGRQFSNSRSEMNVSTLELGDSALYLCASSRGGVNQPQHFGDGTRLSIL.

The V gene is TRBV27, the J gene TRBJ2-7, with D unresolved. Germline V gene sequence: CDR1 MNHEY, CDR2 SMNVEV (reference sequence). V was pared by 4 bases and J by 5 bases, with 15 bases between. This CDR3 comprises 14 residues. The CDR3 nucleotides are TGTGCCAGCAGTTCCCTACTTCATTCCGACGAGCAGTACTTC. Its protein product is CASSSLLHSDEQYF.

There are a few counts of this clone. This chain uses TRBV7-2 with TRBJ1-4; D possibly corresponds to TRBD1 (5 bases). Trimming stripped 5 bases from V and 5 bases from J, with 18 bases between. CDR1 is SGHTA, CDR2 FQGNSA, per germline. The CDR3 is made up of 16 amino acids. Here the CDR3 DNA reads TGTGCCAGCAGCACTACAGGTAGCGGCTTCAATGAAAAACTGTTTTTT. Translating it yields CASSTTGSGFNEKLFF. Full variable domain (outside the CDR3, taken from reference TRBV7-2 and TRBJ1-4): GAGVSQSPSNKVTEKGKDVELRCDPISGHTALYWYRQSLGQGLEFLIYFQGNSAPDKSGLPSDRFSAERTGGSVSTLTIQRTQQEDSAVYLCASSTTGSGFNEKLFFGSGTQLSVL.

V is TRBV7-2 and J is TRBJ1-6; no definite D call. Trimming removed 1 base from V and 8 bases from J, with 12 bases in between. The germline V gene has CDR1 SGHTA and CDR2 FQGNSA. CDR3 length: 15 amino acids. The CDR3 coding sequence is TGTGCCAGCAGCTTAGGTAGGCCGGGTGATTCACCCCTCCACTTT. Translated: CASSLGRPGDSPLHF. The entire variable domain, with the rest obtained from reference TRBV7-2 and TRBJ1-6, is as follows: GAGVSQSPSNKVTEKGKDVELRCDPISGHTALYWYRQSLGQGLEFLIYFQGNSAPDKSGLPSDRFSAERTGGSVSTLTIQRTQQEDSAVYLCASSLGRPGDSPLHFGNGTRLTVT.

Only a few counts were recorded for this clone. The chain is built from TRBV5-4 and TRBJ1-2; 8 bases are a match to TRBD1. Germline loops: CDR1 SGHNT, CDR2 YYREEE (reference sequence). J was trimmed by 3 bases and V by 4 bases; bases with no gene match: 5. CDR3 length: 14 amino acids. The CDR3 loop is CASSRTTGDYGYTF. CDR3 nucleotides: TGTGCCAGCAGCCGGACGACAGGGGACTATGGCTACACCTTC.

The chain joins TRBV7-2 to TRBJ2-3; TRBD2 aligns across 13 bases. V lost 5 bases to trimming and J lost 1 base; unmatched junction nucleotides: 12. Germline V gene data show CDR1 as SGHTA and CDR2 as FQGNSA. The CDR3 length is 19 residues. The CDR3 protein is CASSRGLAGAKGGTDTQYF. The CDR3 DNA follows: TGTGCCAGCAGCCGCGGACTAGCGGGAGCCAAAGGGGGCACAGATACGCAGTATTTT.

This clone was counted only a few times. V gene TRBV29-1 combines with J gene TRBJ2-7; a possible D gene is TRBD2 (5 bases). V was shortened by 4 bases and J by 5 bases, with 6 bases between the two germline ends. The CDR3 covers 10 residues. The V gene's germline CDR1 is SQVTM and CDR2 ANQGSEA. CDR3 sequence (DNA): TGCAGCGTTGCCGGGAACGAGCAGTACTTC. It yields the protein CSVAGNEQYF.

The rearrangement uses TRBV2 and TRBJ2-5; D is perhaps TRBD2 (5 bases). Trimming removed 3 bases at V and 7 bases at J, with 15 bases between. In germline, CDR1 is SNHLY, CDR2 FYNNEI. CDR3 length equals 14 residues. The CDR3 reads CASSDNPYRGTQYF. The CDR3, as DNA: TGTGCCAGCAGTGATAATCCCTACCGGGGGACCCAGTACTTC.

V and J are TRBV11-3 and TRBJ2-3; tentative D call: TRBD2 (5 bases). Germline V gene lookup returns CDR1 SGHNT and CDR2 YENEEA. The CDR3 extends over 13 amino acids. V lost 5 bases, J lost 7 bases, and 13 bases lay in between. The CDR3, as DNA: TGTGCCAGCAGCCCAAGCGGTACCTATACGCAGTATTTT. Protein product: CASSPSGTYTQYF.

CDR3: CASSQDSSQGAYNEQFF. The CDR3 coding sequence is TGCGCCAGCAGCCAAGATAGTAGTCAGGGGGCTTACAATGAGCAGTTCTTC. The chain employs TRBV4-3 and TRBJ2-1; 8 nucleotides agree with TRBD1. CDR1 LGHNA and CDR2 YSLEER come from the germline V gene. V shed 0 bases, J shed 4 bases, and the junction held 8 bases outside the gene matches. There are 17 residues in the CDR3.